This is a list of T cell receptor beta chains from one sample in a study of T cell changes during pregnancy in multiple sclerosis. TCRdb's copy holds only in-frame clones and misses some; the assay was immunoSEQ multiplex PCR. This sample has about 84,000 clones, with less than 95% found just once. The input for sequencing was peripheral blood, taken in the third trimester of pregnancy. The receptor set was obtained from a female donor with multiple sclerosis, enrolled in a pregnancy study. Both conserved end residues are part of each CDR3. Fields, in order: V gene, clone size, D gene, CDR3 length, J gene, CDR3 protein, CDR3 DNA. D genes are given only for firm matches. Rows give clone size only sometimes, using once, few, many, or a class for an expanded clone.

v_call: TRBV20-1
clone_size: -
d_call: -
cdr3_length: 11
j_call: TRBJ1-4
cdr3_aa: CSAPWEEKLFF
cdr3_nt: TGCAGTGCTCCGTGGGAGGAAAAACTGTTTTTT

v_call: TRBV5-1
clone_size: -
d_call: -
cdr3_length: 15
j_call: TRBJ2-5
cdr3_aa: CASSLWPGNQETQYF
cdr3_nt: TGCGCCAGCAGCTTGTGGCCGGGTAACCAAGAGACCCAGTACTTC

v_call: TRBV9
clone_size: -
d_call: -
cdr3_length: 16
j_call: TRBJ1-2
cdr3_aa: CASSVAPREKNYGYTF
cdr3_nt: TGTGCCAGCAGCGTAGCCCCAAGGGAGAAGAACTATGGCTACACCTTC

v_call: TRBV7-9
clone_size: -
d_call: -
cdr3_length: 14
j_call: TRBJ1-2
cdr3_aa: CASSLIDSNYGYTF
cdr3_nt: TGTGCCAGCAGCTTAATTGACAGTAACTATGGCTACACCTTC

v_call: TRBV9
clone_size: -
d_call: -
cdr3_length: 12
j_call: TRBJ2-1
cdr3_aa: CASSVELDEQFF
cdr3_nt: TGTGCCAGCAGCGTAGAACTCGATGAGCAGTTCTTC

v_call: TRBV7-2
clone_size: once
d_call: TRBD2
cdr3_length: 18
j_call: TRBJ2-3
cdr3_aa: CASSLVGGLAGNWDTQYF
cdr3_nt: TGTGCCAGCAGCTTAGTAGGGGGACTAGCGGGGAATTGGGATACGCAGTATTTT

v_call: TRBV6-1
clone_size: -
d_call: -
cdr3_length: 14
j_call: TRBJ1-2
cdr3_aa: CASSDMALDYGYTF
cdr3_nt: TGTGCCAGCAGTGATATGGCTTTGGACTATGGCTACACCTTC

v_call: TRBV6-1
clone_size: few
d_call: -
cdr3_length: 13
j_call: TRBJ1-1
cdr3_aa: CASRLQGNTEAFF
cdr3_nt: TGTGCCAGCAGACTACAGGGGAACACTGAAGCTTTCTTT

v_call: TRBV5-5
clone_size: -
d_call: -
cdr3_length: 11
j_call: TRBJ2-7
cdr3_aa: CASSVDGEQYF
cdr3_nt: TGTGCCAGCAGCGTGGACGGGGAGCAGTACTTC

v_call: TRBV7-2
clone_size: -
d_call: TRBD2
cdr3_length: 17
j_call: TRBJ2-7
cdr3_aa: CASSLQASGVSSYEQYF
cdr3_nt: TGTGCCAGCAGCTTACAGGCTAGCGGGGTTAGCTCCTACGAGCAGTACTTC

v_call: TRBV5-6
clone_size: -
d_call: TRBD2
cdr3_length: 17
j_call: TRBJ2-1
cdr3_aa: CASSLASSGFSYNEQFF
cdr3_nt: TGTGCCAGCAGCTTGGCTTCTAGCGGATTCTCCTACAATGAGCAGTTCTTC

v_call: TRBV7-6
clone_size: -
d_call: TRBD2
cdr3_length: 15
j_call: TRBJ2-1
cdr3_aa: CASSLDSGAYNEQFF
cdr3_nt: TGTGCCAGCAGCTTAGACAGCGGGGCGTATAATGAGCAGTTCTTC

v_call: TRBV15
clone_size: once
d_call: -
cdr3_length: 15
j_call: TRBJ2-5
cdr3_aa: CATSRVVQGQETQYF
cdr3_nt: TGTGCCACCAGCAGAGTGGTGCAGGGGCAAGAGACCCAGTACTTC

v_call: TRBV27
clone_size: -
d_call: TRBD2
cdr3_length: 18
j_call: TRBJ2-1
cdr3_aa: CASSSGTSGGPRGTEQFF
cdr3_nt: TGTGCCAGCAGTTCTGGGACTAGCGGGGGGCCAAGGGGGACTGAGCAGTTCTTC

v_call: TRBV19
clone_size: -
d_call: -
cdr3_length: 15
j_call: TRBJ1-1
cdr3_aa: CATTLSVQTNTEAFF
cdr3_nt: TGTGCCACCACCCTATCAGTACAGACGAACACTGAAGCTTTCTTT

v_call: TRBV6-1
clone_size: -
d_call: -
cdr3_length: 15
j_call: TRBJ2-7
cdr3_aa: CASTLSEAANYEQYF
cdr3_nt: TGTGCCAGCACCCTCTCAGAGGCAGCAAACTACGAGCAGTACTTC

v_call: TRBV6-5
clone_size: -
d_call: -
cdr3_length: 13
j_call: TRBJ1-1
cdr3_aa: CASSYSRTDEAFF
cdr3_nt: TGTGCCAGCAGTTACTCGCGGACAGATGAAGCTTTCTTT

v_call: TRBV7-8
clone_size: -
d_call: TRBD2
cdr3_length: 14
j_call: TRBJ2-7
cdr3_aa: CASSLGLAGDEQYF
cdr3_nt: TGTGCCAGCAGCTTGGGACTAGCGGGAGACGAGCAGTACTTC

v_call: TRBV27
clone_size: -
d_call: -
cdr3_length: 11
j_call: TRBJ2-1
cdr3_aa: CASGADNEQFF
cdr3_nt: TGTGCCAGCGGAGCCGACAATGAGCAGTTCTTC

v_call: TRBV6-6
clone_size: -
d_call: -
cdr3_length: 14
j_call: TRBJ1-4
cdr3_aa: CASSAGPTNEKLFF
cdr3_nt: TGTGCCAGCAGTGCCGGTCCAACTAATGAAAAACTGTTTTTT

v_call: TRBV6-5
clone_size: -
d_call: TRBD1
cdr3_length: 15
j_call: TRBJ2-3
cdr3_aa: CASRWGTGGLDTQYF
cdr3_nt: TGTGCCAGCAGGTGGGGGACAGGGGGCCTAGATACGCAGTATTTT

v_call: TRBV29-1
clone_size: -
d_call: TRBD1
cdr3_length: 13
j_call: TRBJ1-2
cdr3_aa: CSVPAQGADGYTF
cdr3_nt: TGCAGCGTTCCTGCGCAGGGGGCTGATGGCTACACCTTC

v_call: TRBV5-4
clone_size: -
d_call: TRBD1
cdr3_length: 15
j_call: TRBJ1-2
cdr3_aa: CASSAPGQENYGYTF
cdr3_nt: TGTGCCAGCAGCGCGCCGGGACAGGAAAACTATGGCTACACCTTC

v_call: TRBV13
clone_size: -
d_call: TRBD2
cdr3_length: 16
j_call: TRBJ2-1
cdr3_aa: CASSPRLAGRGDEQFF
cdr3_nt: TGTGCCAGCAGCCCCCGACTAGCGGGGCGGGGTGATGAGCAGTTCTTC

v_call: TRBV4-1
clone_size: -
d_call: TRBD2
cdr3_length: 17
j_call: TRBJ2-2
cdr3_aa: CASSQDPGGSNTGELFF
cdr3_nt: TGCGCCAGCAGCCAAGACCCGGGGGGATCGAACACCGGGGAGCTGTTTTTT

v_call: TRBV14
clone_size: -
d_call: -
cdr3_length: 14
j_call: TRBJ2-7
cdr3_aa: CASSPGTGAYEQYF
cdr3_nt: TGTGCCAGCAGCCCTGGGACGGGAGCCTACGAGCAGTACTTC

v_call: TRBV19
clone_size: -
d_call: -
cdr3_length: 17
j_call: TRBJ1-5
cdr3_aa: CASSIGGGALRDQPQHF
cdr3_nt: TGTGCCAGTAGTATAGGGGGAGGGGCTCTACGCGATCAGCCCCAGCATTTT

v_call: TRBV5-4
clone_size: -
d_call: -
cdr3_length: 15
j_call: TRBJ2-7
cdr3_aa: CASSTEQGRSYEQYF
cdr3_nt: TGTGCCAGCAGCACAGAGCAGGGGAGATCCTACGAGCAGTACTTC

v_call: TRBV14
clone_size: -
d_call: -
cdr3_length: 14
j_call: TRBJ2-1
cdr3_aa: CASSQGGGSVEQFF
cdr3_nt: TGTGCCAGCAGCCAGGGCGGGGGCTCGGTTGAGCAGTTCTTC

v_call: TRBV7-8
clone_size: once
d_call: TRBD1
cdr3_length: 15
j_call: TRBJ2-7
cdr3_aa: CASSGWGQTYYEQYF
cdr3_nt: TGTGCCAGCAGCGGATGGGGACAGACTTACTACGAGCAGTACTTC

v_call: TRBV11-2
clone_size: -
d_call: -
cdr3_length: 15
j_call: TRBJ1-1
cdr3_aa: CASTTQTGVNTEAFF
cdr3_nt: TGTGCCAGCACCACCCAAACAGGTGTCAATACTGAAGCTTTCTTT

v_call: TRBV11-2
clone_size: once
d_call: -
cdr3_length: 12
j_call: TRBJ1-1
cdr3_aa: CASSFGDTEAFF
cdr3_nt: TGTGCCAGCAGCTTCGGGGACACTGAAGCTTTCTTT

v_call: TRBV5-4
clone_size: once
d_call: TRBD1
cdr3_length: 18
j_call: TRBJ2-6
cdr3_aa: CASSLGAGGPSGANVLTF
cdr3_nt: TGTGCCAGCAGCTTGGGGGCAGGGGGTCCCTCTGGGGCCAACGTCCTGACTTTC

v_call: TRBV6-5
clone_size: once
d_call: -
cdr3_length: 11
j_call: TRBJ2-7
cdr3_aa: CASTGGYEQYF
cdr3_nt: TGTGCCAGCACCGGCGGCTACGAGCAGTACTTC

v_call: TRBV6-1
clone_size: -
d_call: TRBD2
cdr3_length: 15
j_call: TRBJ2-1
cdr3_aa: CASLFQAGGSDEQFF
cdr3_nt: TGTGCCAGTCTGTTCCAGGCGGGGGGGAGCGATGAGCAGTTCTTC

v_call: TRBV18
clone_size: -
d_call: TRBD1
cdr3_length: 16
j_call: TRBJ2-7
cdr3_aa: CASSPPRTGYSYEQYF
cdr3_nt: TGTGCCAGCTCACCACCCCGGACAGGGTATTCCTACGAGCAGTACTTC

v_call: TRBV18
clone_size: -
d_call: TRBD1
cdr3_length: 14
j_call: TRBJ2-7
cdr3_aa: CASSPGTGEAEQYF
cdr3_nt: TGTGCCAGCTCACCGGGGACAGGGGAAGCCGAGCAGTACTTC

v_call: TRBV6-5
clone_size: -
d_call: -
cdr3_length: 13
j_call: TRBJ2-5
cdr3_aa: CASSPQGQETQYF
cdr3_nt: TGTGCCAGCAGTCCCCAGGGACAAGAGACCCAGTACTTC

v_call: TRBV9
clone_size: -
d_call: -
cdr3_length: 14
j_call: TRBJ1-1
cdr3_aa: CASSLMTGNTEAFF
cdr3_nt: TGTGCCAGCAGCTTGATGACAGGGAACACTGAAGCTTTCTTT